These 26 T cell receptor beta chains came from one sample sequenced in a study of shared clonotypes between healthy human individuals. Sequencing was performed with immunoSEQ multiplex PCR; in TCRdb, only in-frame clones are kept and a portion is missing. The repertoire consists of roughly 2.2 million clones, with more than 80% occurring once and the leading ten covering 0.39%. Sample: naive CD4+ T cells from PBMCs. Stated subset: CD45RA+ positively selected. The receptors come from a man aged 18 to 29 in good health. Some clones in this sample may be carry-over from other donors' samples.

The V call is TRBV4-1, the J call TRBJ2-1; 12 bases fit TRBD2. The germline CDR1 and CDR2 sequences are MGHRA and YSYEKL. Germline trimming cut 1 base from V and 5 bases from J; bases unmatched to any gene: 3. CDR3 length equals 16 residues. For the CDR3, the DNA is TGCGCCAGCAGCCAAGGGACTAGCGGGGTAAACAATGAGCAGTTCTTC. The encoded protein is CASSQGTSGVNNEQFF.

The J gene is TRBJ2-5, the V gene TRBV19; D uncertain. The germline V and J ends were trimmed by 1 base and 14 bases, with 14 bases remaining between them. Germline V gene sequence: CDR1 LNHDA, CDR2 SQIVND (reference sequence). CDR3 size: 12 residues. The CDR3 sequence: CASSIVGVLFYF. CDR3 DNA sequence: TGTGCCAGTAGTATAGTTGGGGTCCTCTTCTACTTC.

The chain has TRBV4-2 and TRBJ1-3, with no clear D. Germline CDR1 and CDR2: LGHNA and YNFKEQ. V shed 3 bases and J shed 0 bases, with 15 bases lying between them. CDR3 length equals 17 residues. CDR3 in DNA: TGTGCCAGCAGCCAGGTCGCGACCGCCGCCTCTGGAAACACCATATATTTT. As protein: CASSQVATAASGNTIYF.

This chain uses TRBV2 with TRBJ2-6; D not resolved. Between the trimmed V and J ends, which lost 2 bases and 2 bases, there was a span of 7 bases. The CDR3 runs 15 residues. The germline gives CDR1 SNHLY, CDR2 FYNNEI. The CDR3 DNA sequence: TGTGCCAGCAGTGAAAGCTGGGCTGGGGCCAACGTCCTGACTTTC. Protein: CASSESWAGANVLTF. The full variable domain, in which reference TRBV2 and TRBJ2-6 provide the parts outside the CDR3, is EPEVTQTPSHQVTQMGQEVILRCVPISNHLYFYWYRQILGQKVEFLVSFYNNEISEKSEIFDDQFSVERPDGSNFTLKIRSTKLEDSAMYFCASSESWAGANVLTFGAGSRLTVL.

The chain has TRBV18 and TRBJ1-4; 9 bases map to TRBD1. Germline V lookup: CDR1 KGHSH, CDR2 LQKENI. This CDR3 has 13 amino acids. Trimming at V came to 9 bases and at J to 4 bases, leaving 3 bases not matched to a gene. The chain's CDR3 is CASSDRGNEKLFF. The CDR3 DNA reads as TGTGCCAGTTCGGACAGGGGTAATGAAAAACTGTTTTTT.

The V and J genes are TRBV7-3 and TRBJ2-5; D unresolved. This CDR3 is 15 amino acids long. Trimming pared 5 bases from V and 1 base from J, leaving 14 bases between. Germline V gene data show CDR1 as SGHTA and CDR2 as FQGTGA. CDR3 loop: CASSLWARPQETQYF. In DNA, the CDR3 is TGTGCCAGCAGCCTCTGGGCCCGGCCCCAAGAGACCCAGTACTTC.

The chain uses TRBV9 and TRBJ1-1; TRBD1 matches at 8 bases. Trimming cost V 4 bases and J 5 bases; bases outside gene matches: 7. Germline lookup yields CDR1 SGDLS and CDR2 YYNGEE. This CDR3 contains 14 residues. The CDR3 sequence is CASSTRDRWTEAFF. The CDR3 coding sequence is TGTGCCAGCAGCACACGGGACAGGTGGACTGAAGCTTTCTTT.

CDR3 sequence (DNA): TGCAGCGTGCTAGCCGGGACAGCTGGGGCCAACGTCCTGACTTTC. This codes for CSVLAGTAGANVLTF. The chain links TRBV29-1 to TRBJ2-6, with 7 bases identical to TRBD1. After removal of 6 bases from V and 2 bases from J, the junction contained 7 bases not matched to a gene. The germline CDR1 and CDR2 sequences are SQVTM and ANQGSEA. The CDR3 runs 15 residues.

CDR3 nucleotides: TGTGCCAGCAGTCGCCCCGGGACAGGGTCAGATACGCAGTATTTT. Its protein product is CASSRPGTGSDTQYF. The genes are TRBV6-5 and TRBJ2-3; 9 positions match TRBD1. The germline V gene has CDR1 MNHEY and CDR2 SVGAGI. V shed 5 bases and J 4 bases; nucleotides not matched to a gene: 7. This CDR3 is 15 amino acids long.

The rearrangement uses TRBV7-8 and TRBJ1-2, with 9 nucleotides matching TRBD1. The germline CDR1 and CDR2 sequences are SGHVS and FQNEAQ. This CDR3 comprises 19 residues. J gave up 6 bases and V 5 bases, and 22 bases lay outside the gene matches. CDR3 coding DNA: TGTGCCAGCAGCCCCCTAGTGTTCCTAAACAGGGGGCGCGTGGATGGCTACACCTTC. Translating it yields CASSPLVFLNRGRVDGYTF.

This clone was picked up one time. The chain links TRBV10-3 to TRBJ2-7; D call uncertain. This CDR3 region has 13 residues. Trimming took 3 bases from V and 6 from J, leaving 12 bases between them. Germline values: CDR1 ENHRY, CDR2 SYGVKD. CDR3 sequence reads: CAISDRPVGEQYF. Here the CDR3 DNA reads TGTGCCATCAGTGATCGTCCCGTCGGCGAGCAGTACTTC.

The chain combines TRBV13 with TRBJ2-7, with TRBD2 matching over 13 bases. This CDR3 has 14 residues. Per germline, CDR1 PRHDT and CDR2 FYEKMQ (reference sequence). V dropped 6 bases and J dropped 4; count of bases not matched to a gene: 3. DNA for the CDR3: TGTGCCAGCAGGGGGACTAGCGGGATTTACGAGCAGTACTTC. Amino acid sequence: CASRGTSGIYEQYF.

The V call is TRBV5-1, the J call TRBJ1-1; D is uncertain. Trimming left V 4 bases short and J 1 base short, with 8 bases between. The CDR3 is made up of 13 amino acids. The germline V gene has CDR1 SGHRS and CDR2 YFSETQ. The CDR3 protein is CASSPIRNTEAFF. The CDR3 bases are TGCGCCAGCAGCCCTATAAGGAACACTGAAGCTTTCTTT.

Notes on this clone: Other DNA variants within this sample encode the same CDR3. The CDR3 reads CASSPGQGHTGELFF. The CDR3 DNA follows: TGCGCCAGCAGCCCGGGACAGGGGCACACCGGGGAGCTGTTTTTT. The chain links TRBV5-1 to TRBJ2-2; 10 nucleotides align to TRBD1. The CDR3 extends over 15 amino acids. Trimming removed 4 bases from V and 3 bases from J; junction bases left unmatched: 3. Germline V gene lookup returns CDR1 SGHRS and CDR2 YFSETQ.

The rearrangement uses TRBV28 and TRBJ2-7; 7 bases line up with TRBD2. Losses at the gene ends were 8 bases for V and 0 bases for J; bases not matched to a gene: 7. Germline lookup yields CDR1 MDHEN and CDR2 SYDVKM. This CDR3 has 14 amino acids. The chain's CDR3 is CASFGGSFSYEQYF. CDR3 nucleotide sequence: TGTGCCAGCTTCGGCGGGAGCTTCTCCTACGAGCAGTACTTC.

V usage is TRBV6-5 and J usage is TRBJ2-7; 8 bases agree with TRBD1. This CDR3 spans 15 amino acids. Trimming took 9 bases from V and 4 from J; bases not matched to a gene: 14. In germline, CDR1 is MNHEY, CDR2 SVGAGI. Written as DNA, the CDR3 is TGTGCCAGTCGAAAATCAATAACAGGGGGGTACGAGCAGTACTTC. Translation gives CASRKSITGGYEQYF.

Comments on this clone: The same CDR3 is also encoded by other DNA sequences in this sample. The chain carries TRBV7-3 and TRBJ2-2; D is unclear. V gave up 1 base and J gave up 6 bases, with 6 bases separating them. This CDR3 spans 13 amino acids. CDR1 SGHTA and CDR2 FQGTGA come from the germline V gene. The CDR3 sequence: CASSLRPPGELFF. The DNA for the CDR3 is TGTGCCAGCAGCTTAAGGCCCCCCGGGGAGCTGTTTTTT.

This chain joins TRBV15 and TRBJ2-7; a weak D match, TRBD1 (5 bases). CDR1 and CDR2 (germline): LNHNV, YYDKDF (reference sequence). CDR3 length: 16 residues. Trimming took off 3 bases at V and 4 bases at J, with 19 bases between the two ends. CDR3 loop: CATSSRRQKIFYEQYF. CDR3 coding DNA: TGTGCCACCAGCAGTCGTCGACAGAAAATATTTTACGAGCAGTACTTC.

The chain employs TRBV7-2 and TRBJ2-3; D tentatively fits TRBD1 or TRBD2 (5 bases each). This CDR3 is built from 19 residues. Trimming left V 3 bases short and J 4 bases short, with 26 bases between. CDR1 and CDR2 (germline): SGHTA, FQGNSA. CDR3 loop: CASSLGEYGASGLPDTQYF. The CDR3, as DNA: TGTGCCAGCAGCTTGGGGGAGTATGGGGCCTCGGGTTTGCCAGATACGCAGTATTTT.

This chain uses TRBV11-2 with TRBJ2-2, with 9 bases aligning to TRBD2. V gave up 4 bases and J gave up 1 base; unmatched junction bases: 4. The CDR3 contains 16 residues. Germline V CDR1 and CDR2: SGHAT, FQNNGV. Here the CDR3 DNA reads TGTGCCAGCAGCTCCTTACTAGCGGGGAACACCGGGGAGCTGTTTTTT. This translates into CASSSLLAGNTGELFF.

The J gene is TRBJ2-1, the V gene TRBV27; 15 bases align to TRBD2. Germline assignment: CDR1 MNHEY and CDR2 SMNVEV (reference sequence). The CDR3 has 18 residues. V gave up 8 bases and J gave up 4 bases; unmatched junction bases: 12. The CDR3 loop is CASRPGTSGRSIYNEQFF. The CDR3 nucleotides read TGTGCCAGCCGTCCCGGGACTAGCGGGAGGAGTATTTACAATGAGCAGTTCTTC.

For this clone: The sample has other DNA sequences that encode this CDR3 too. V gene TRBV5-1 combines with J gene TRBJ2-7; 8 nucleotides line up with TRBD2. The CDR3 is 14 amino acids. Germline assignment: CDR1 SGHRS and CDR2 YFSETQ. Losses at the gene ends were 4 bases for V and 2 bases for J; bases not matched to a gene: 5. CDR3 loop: CASSLSGVTYEQYF. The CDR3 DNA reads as TGCGCCAGCAGCCTTAGCGGGGTCACCTACGAGCAGTACTTC.

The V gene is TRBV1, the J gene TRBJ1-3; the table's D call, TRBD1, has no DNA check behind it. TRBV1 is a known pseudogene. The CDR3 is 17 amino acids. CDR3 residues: CTSSQGQGAIAGNTIYF. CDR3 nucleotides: TGCACCAGCAGCCAGGGGCAGGGGGCGATTGCTGGAAACACCATATATTTT.

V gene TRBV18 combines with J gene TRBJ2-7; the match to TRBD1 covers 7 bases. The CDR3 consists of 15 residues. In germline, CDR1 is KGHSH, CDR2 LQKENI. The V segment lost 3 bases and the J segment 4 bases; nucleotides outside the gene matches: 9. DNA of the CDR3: TGTGCCAGCTCACCCGACAGGGTGGTAGGTTACGAGCAGTACTTC. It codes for CASSPDRVVGYEQYF.

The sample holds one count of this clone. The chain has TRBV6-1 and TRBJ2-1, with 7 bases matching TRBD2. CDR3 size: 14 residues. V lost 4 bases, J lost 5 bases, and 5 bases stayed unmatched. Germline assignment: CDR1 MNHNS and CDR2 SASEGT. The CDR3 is CASSVLAADNEQFF. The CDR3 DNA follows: TGTGCCAGCAGTGTCCTAGCGGCGGACAATGAGCAGTTCTTC.

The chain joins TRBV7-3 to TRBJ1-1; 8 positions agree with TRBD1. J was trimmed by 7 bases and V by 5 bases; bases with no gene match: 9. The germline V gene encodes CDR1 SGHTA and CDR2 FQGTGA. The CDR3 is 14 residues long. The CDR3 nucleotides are TGTGCCAGCAGCCCCGGGACAGGTGAAGGTGAAGCTTTCTTT. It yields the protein CASSPGTGEGEAFF.